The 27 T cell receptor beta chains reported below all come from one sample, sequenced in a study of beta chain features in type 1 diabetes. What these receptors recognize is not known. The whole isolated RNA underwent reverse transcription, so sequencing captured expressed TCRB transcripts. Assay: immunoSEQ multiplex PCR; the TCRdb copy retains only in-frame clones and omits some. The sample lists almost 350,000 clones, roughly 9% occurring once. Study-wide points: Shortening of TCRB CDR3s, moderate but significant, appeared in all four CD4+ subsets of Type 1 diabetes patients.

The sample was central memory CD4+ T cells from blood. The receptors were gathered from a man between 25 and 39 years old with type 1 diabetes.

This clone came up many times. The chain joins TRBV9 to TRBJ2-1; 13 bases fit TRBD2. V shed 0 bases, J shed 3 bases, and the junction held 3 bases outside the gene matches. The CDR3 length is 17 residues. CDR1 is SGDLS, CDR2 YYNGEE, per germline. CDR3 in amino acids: CASSVEGLAGNYNEQFF. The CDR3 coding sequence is TGTGCCAGCAGCGTAGAGGGACTAGCGGGGAACTACAATGAGCAGTTCTTC. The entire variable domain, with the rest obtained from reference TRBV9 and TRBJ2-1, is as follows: DSGVTQTPKHLITATGQRVTLRCSPRSGDLSVYWYQQSLDQGLQFLIQYYNGEERAKGNILERFSAQQFPDLHSELNLSSLELGDSALYFCASSVEGLAGNYNEQFFGPGTRLTVL.

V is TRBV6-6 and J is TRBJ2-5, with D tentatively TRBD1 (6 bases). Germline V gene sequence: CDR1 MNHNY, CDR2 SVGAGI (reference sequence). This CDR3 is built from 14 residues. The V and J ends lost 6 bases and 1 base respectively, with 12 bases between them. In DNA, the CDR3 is TGTGCCAGCAGCCCTACAGGGACCCAAGAGACCCAGTACTTC. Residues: CASSPTGTQETQYF.

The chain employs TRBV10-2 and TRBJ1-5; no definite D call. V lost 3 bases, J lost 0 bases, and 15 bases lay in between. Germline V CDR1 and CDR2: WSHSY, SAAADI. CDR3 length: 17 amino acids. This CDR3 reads CASSEIRTGYSNQPQHF. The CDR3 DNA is TGCGCCAGCAGTGAAATCAGGACCGGTTATAGCAATCAGCCCCAGCATTTT.

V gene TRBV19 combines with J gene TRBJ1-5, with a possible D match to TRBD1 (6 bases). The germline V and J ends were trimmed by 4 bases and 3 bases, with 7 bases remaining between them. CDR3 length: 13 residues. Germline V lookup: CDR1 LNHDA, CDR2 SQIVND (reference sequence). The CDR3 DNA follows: TGTGCCAGTAGTAGGGGGCACAATCAGCCCCAGCATTTT. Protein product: CASSRGHNQPQHF.

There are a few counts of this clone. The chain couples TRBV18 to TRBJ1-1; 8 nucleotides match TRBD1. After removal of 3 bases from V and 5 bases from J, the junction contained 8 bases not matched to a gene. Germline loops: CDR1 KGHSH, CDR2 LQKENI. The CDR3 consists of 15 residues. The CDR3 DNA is TGTGCCAGCTCACCGTCGGACAGGGCCCTGACTGAAGCTTTCTTT. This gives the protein CASSPSDRALTEAFF.

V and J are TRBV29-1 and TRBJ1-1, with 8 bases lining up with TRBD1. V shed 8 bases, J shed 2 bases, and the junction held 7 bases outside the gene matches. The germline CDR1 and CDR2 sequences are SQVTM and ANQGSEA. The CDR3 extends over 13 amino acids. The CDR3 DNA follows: TGCAGCACTCGACAGGGGAAAAACACTGAAGCTTTCTTT. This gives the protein CSTRQGKNTEAFF.

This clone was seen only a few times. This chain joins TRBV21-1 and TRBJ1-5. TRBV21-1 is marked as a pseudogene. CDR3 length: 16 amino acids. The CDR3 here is CASSKACWGRGQPQHF. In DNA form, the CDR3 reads TGTGCCAGCAGCAAAGCCTGTTGGGGGCGGGGGCAGCCCCAGCATTTT.

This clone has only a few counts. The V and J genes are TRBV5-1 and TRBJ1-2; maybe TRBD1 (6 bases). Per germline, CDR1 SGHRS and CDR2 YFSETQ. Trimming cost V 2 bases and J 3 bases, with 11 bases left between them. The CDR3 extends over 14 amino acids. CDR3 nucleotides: TGCGCCAGCAGCTTTGAAGGGACATACTATGGCTACACCTTC. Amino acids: CASSFEGTYYGYTF. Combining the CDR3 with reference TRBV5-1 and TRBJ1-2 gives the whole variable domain KAGVTQTPRYLIKTRGQQVTLSCSPISGHRSVSWYQQTPGQGLQFLFEYFSETQRNKGNFPGRFSGRQFSNSRSEMNVSTLELGDSALYLCASSFEGTYYGYTFGSGTRLTVV.

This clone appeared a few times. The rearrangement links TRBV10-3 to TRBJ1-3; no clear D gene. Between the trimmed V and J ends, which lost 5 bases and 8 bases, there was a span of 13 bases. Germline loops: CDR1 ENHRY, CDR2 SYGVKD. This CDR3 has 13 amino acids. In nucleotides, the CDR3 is TGTGCCATCAGTAGAAGGGCGGAGGACACCATATATTTT. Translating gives CAISRRAEDTIYF.

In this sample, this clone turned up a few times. DNA of the CDR3: TGTGCCAGCAGTTTAGGGGCTTATAGCAATCAGCCCCAGCATTTT. This sequence encodes CASSLGAYSNQPQHF. The chain carries TRBV27 and TRBJ1-5; possible D gene TRBD1, 5 bases. The CDR3 is 15 residues long. CDR1 is MNHEY and CDR2 is SMNVEV in the germline V gene (reference sequence). Trimming shortened V by 2 bases and J by 0 bases, and 8 bases separated the two germline ends.

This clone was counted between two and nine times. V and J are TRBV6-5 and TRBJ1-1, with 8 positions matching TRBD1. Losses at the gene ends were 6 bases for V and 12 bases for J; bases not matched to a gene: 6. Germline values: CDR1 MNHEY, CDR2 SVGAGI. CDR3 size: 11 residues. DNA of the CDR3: TGTGCCAGCAGAAATCAGGGGGCGACTTTCTTT. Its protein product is CASRNQGATFF.

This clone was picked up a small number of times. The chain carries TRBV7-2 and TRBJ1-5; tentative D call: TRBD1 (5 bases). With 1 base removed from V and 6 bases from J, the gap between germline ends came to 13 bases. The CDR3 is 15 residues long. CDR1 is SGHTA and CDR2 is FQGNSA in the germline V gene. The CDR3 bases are TGTGCCAGCAGCTTAGGTCAGGGTATCACTCAGCCCCAGCATTTT. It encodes CASSLGQGITQPQHF.

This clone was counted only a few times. The CDR3 DNA reads as TGTGCCAGCAGTACGATCTACGAGCAGTACTTC. As protein: CASSTIYEQYF. The chain combines TRBV2 with TRBJ2-7; no firm D call. V was cut by 5 bases and J by 3 bases, with 5 bases left in between. The CDR3 is made up of 11 amino acids. The germline V gene encodes CDR1 SNHLY and CDR2 FYNNEI.

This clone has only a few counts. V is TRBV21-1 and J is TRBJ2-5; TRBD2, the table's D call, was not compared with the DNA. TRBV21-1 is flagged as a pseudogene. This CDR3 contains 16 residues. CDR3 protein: CASSNIAGGPEETQYF. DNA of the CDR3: TGTGCCAGCAGCAATATAGCGGGGGGGCCCGAAGAGACCCAGTACTTC.

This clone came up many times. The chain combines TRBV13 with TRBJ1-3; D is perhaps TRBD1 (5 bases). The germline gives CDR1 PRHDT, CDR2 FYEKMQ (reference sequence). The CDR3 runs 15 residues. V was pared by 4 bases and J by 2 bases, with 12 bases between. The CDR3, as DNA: TGTGCCAGCAGCTGGGTAAGGGACCCTGGAAACACCATATATTTT. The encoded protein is CASSWVRDPGNTIYF.

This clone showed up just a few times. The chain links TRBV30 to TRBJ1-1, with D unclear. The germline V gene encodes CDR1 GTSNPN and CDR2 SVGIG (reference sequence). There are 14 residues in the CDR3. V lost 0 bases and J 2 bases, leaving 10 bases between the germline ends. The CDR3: CAWSVGLINTEAFF. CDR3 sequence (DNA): TGTGCCTGGAGTGTAGGACTAATCAACACTGAAGCTTTCTTT.

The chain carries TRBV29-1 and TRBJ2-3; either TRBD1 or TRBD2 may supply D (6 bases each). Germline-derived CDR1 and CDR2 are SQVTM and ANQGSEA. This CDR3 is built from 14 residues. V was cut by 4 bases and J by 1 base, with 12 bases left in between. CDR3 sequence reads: CSVGRGAGTDTQYF. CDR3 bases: TGCAGCGTTGGGAGGGGGGCAGGCACAGATACGCAGTATTTT.

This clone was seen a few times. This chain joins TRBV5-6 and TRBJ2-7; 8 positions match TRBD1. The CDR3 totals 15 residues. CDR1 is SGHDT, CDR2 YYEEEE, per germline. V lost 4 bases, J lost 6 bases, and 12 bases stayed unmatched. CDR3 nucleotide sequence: TGTGCCAGCAGCCTCCAAGGACAGGGTTTCAGCGAGCAGTACTTC. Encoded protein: CASSLQGQGFSEQYF.

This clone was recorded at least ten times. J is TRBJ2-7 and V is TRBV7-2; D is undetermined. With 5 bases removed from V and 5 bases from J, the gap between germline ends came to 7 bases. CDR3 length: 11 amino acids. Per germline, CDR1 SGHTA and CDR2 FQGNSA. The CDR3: CASSRAHEQYF. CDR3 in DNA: TGTGCCAGCAGCAGGGCCCACGAGCAGTACTTC.

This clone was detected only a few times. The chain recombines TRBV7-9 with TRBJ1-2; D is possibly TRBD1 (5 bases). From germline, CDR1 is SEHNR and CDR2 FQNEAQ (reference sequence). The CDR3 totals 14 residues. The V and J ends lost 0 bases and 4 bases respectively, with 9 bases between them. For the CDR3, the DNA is TGTGCCAGCAGCTTAGCATCTGGGGCCTATGGCTACACCTTC. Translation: CASSLASGAYGYTF.

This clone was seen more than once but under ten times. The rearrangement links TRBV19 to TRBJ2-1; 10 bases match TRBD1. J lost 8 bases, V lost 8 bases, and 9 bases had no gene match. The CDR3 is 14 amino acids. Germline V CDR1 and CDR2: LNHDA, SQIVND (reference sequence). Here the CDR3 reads CASGRDRGSDEQFF. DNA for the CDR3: TGTGCCAGTGGGAGGGACAGGGGTTCCGATGAGCAGTTCTTC. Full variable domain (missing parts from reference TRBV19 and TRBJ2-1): DGGITQSPKYLFRKEGQNVTLSCEQNLNHDAMYWYRQDPGQGLRLIYYSQIVNDFQKGDIAEGYSVSREKKESFPLTVTSAQKNPTAFYLCASGRDRGSDEQFFGPGTRLTVL.

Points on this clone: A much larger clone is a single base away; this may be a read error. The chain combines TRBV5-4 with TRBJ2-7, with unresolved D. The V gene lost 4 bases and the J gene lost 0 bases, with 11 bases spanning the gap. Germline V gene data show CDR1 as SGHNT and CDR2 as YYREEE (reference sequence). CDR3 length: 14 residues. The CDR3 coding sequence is TGTGCCAGCAGCCAAGTCCAGGCCTCCTACGAGCAGTACTTC. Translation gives CASSQVQASYEQYF.

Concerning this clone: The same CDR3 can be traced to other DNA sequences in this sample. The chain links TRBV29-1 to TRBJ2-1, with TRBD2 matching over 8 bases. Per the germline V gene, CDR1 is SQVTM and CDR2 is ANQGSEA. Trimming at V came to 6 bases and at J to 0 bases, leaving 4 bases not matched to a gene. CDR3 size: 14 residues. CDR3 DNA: TGCAGCGTGGCGGGGGGTGACTCCTACAATGAGCAGTTCTTC. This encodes CSVAGGDSYNEQFF.

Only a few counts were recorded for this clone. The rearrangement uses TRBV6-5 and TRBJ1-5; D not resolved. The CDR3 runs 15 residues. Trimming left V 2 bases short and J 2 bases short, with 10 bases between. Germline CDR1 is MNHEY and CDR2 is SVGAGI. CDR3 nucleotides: TGTGCCAGCAGTTACGGGAGTGGTGGCAATCAGCCCCAGCATTTT. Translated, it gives CASSYGSGGNQPQHF.

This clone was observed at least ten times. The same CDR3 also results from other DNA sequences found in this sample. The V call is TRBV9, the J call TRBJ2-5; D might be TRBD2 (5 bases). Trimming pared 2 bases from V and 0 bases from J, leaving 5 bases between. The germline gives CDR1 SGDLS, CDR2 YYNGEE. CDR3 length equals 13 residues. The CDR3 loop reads CASSVRDQETQYF. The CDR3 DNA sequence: TGTGCCAGCAGCGTGAGGGACCAAGAGACCCAGTACTTC.

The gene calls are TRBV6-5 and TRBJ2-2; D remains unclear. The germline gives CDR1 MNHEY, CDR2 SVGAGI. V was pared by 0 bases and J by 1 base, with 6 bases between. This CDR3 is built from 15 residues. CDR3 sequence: CASSYSGWNTGELFF. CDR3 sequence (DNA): TGTGCCAGCAGTTACTCGGGATGGAACACCGGGGAGCTGTTTTTT.

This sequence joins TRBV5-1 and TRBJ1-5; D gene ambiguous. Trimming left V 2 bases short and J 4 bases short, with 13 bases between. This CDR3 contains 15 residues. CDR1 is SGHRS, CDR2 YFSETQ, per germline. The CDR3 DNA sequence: TGCGCCAGCAGCTTAGAAGGGATCCAGAATCAGCCCCAGCATTTT. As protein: CASSLEGIQNQPQHF.